This T cell receptor (beta chain) was identified during a study of blood T cell repertoires in COVID-19 (dated by TCRdb to 2020 to 2022). In terms of the full investigation: Collaborator samples came from the United States, Italy and Spain and covered acute and convalescent phases of COVID-19. The repertoires were made available in a free public database intended to serve as a resource for research on the immune response to SARS-CoV-2. The prospective study material was composed of cDNA or gDNA derived from T cells, B-cell-depleted T cells, or PBMCs. The dataset comprised deeply sampled blood TCRbeta repertoires from subjects exposed to, actively infected with, or recovered from COVID-19. Where available, HLA class I and class II types were obtained from metadata supplied by the sample provider rather than from assay-based typing. The samples were drawn from the first 160 participants of the ongoing ImmuneRACE study and from some 1,300 subjects provided by 6 global collaborators. A de-identified subject ID, COVID-19 status, age in years and sex were almost always included in the sample metadata.

As regards this clone: The antigen this receptor binds is unknown. No much larger clone exists at a distance of one base, and base qualities are not known.

The immunoSEQ Assay, a bias-controlled multiplex PCR, was used to amplify TCRbeta CDR3 regions from genomic DNA. Per the source publication's procedure: The number of nucleated cells in each sample was estimated from the amplification of reference gene primers within the assay. Sequence reads were collapsed and filtered to measure the absolute abundance of every unique TCRbeta CDR3 rearrangement. For each sample, productive Simpson clonality was calculated as the square root of Simpson's diversity index across productive rearrangements. This is the immuneACCESS table as TCRdb keeps it, with only in-frame sequences that have V and J called. A part of the clones is gone; compared with another copy, unresolved V genes explain less than half, and the rest is unexplained. V and J calls plus clone size are reproduced from that table; the DNA served to infer D and trimming. This sample holds 100,000 or so clones; approximately 76% were observed only once. The ten biggest clones cover just under 20% of the sample.

Each collaborating institution followed its own protocols to collect whole blood in K2EDTA tubes. Collaborator samples were shipped for TCRbeta analysis as frozen whole blood, isolated PBMCs, or DNA extracted from either sample type. CDR1 and CDR2 are read off the germline V gene (reference sequence) as MNHEY and SMNVEV. Measured from the cysteine to the phenylalanine, the CDR3 is 15 residues long. Just the 45-base CDR3 DNA is kept, in frame starting at base 1. V and J are trimmed by 5 bases and 9 bases, and the gene matches miss 15 bases of the junction. Findings and caveats that apply to the study as a whole: The amount of clinical and demographic metadata varied by source and participant and was provided uncurated.

Sequencing was performed on peripheral blood. The sequence links TRBV27 to TRBJ1-1; 7 nucleotides in the junction match TRBD1. The TCR sequence derives from a woman aged 70-85 years with acute or convalescent COVID-19. CDR3 loop: CASSPQGQFPIQAFF. The sequenced DNA: TGTGCCAGCAGTCCTCAGGGACAGTTTCCCATACAAGCTTTCTTT.